The 18 T cell receptor beta chains below were found in one sample sequenced in a study of technical replicates of blood from a handful of donors. Sequencing was performed with immunoSEQ multiplex PCR; in TCRdb, only in-frame clones are kept and a portion is missing. Of some 91,000 clones listed, 90% to 97% are singletons. Source material: T cells isolated from PBMCs. The receptor set was obtained from a human donor in good health.

The chain has TRBV2 and TRBJ1-5; D perhaps matches TRBD1 (6 bases). The CDR3 contains 14 residues. V was cut by 5 bases and J by 3 bases, with 11 bases left in between. Germline V gives CDR1 SNHLY, CDR2 FYNNEI. Here the CDR3 DNA reads TGTGCCAGCAGTCCACAGGGAAACAATCAGCCCCAGCATTTT. Its translation is CASSPQGNNQPQHF.

The chain joins TRBV11-2 to TRBJ1-1; D ambiguous. The CDR3 is 13 residues long. V lost 5 bases and J 3 bases, leaving 10 bases between the germline ends. Germline V gene sequence: CDR1 SGHAT, CDR2 FQNNGV. The CDR3 DNA reads TGTGCCAGCAGCAACCGGTCGTACACTGAAGCTTTCTTT. Translated: CASSNRSYTEAFF.

As DNA, the CDR3 is TGTGCCAGCAGCCTAGGCACAGGGAAGAAGAGCTCCTACAATGAGCAGTTCTTC. This codes for CASSLGTGKKSSYNEQFF. The rearrangement uses TRBV7-9 and TRBJ2-1; D might be TRBD1 (6 bases). V was clipped by 5 bases and J by 0 bases, with 20 bases between them. The CDR3 runs to 18 residues. The germline CDR1 and CDR2 sequences are SEHNR and FQNEAQ (reference sequence).

The gene calls are TRBV6-1 and TRBJ2-7; 8 bases match TRBD2. V dropped 2 bases and J dropped 3; count of bases not matched to a gene: 3. The V gene's germline CDR1 is MNHNS and CDR2 SASEGT. The CDR3 is 14 amino acids. Written as DNA, the CDR3 is TGTGCCAGCAGTGAAAGAACTAGCGGCTACGAGCAGTACTTC. Translation gives CASSERTSGYEQYF.

This chain joins TRBV11-2 and TRBJ2-5, with a weak D call TRBD1 (6 bases). The length of the CDR3 is 14 residues. The V gene lost 5 bases and the J gene lost 2 bases, with 12 bases spanning the gap. The germline CDR1 and CDR2 sequences are SGHAT and FQNNGV. The CDR3 DNA follows: TGTGCCAGCAGCCAGCGACAGGCTCAAGAGACCCAGTACTTC. It encodes CASSQRQAQETQYF.

The chain's CDR3 is CASRPGQGALRRGYTF. For the CDR3, the DNA is TGTGCCAGCAGGCCGGGACAGGGGGCCCTCCGGAGAGGCTACACCTTC. This chain uses TRBV5-5 with TRBJ1-2; TRBD1 agrees at 12 bases. V was clipped by 5 bases and J by 8 bases; unmatched bases: 13. The V gene's germline CDR1 is SGHKS and CDR2 YYEKEE (reference sequence). The CDR3 totals 16 residues. Supplemented by reference TRBV5-5 and TRBJ1-2, the full variable domain reads DAGVTQSPTHLIKTRGQQVTLRCSPISGHKSVSWYQQVLGQGPQFIFQYYEKEERGRGNFPDRFSARQFPNYSSELNVNALLLGDSALYLCASRPGQGALRRGYTFGSGTRLTVV.

The chain couples TRBV12-5 to TRBJ2-6; D call uncertain. Germline loops: CDR1 LGHNT, CDR2 FRNRAP. Deletions cut 6 bases from V and 4 bases from J, with 16 bases between. This CDR3 region has 16 residues. CDR3 DNA sequence: TGTGCTAGTGGCCGGGTGAGGTTAGGCGGGGCCAACGTCCTGACTTTC. Protein sequence: CASGRVRLGGANVLTF.

The chain joins TRBV12-5 to TRBJ1-5; maybe TRBD1 (5 bases). The CDR3 sequence is 15 residues long. The V end was cut by 0 bases, the J end by 6 bases, with 12 bases between. Germline loops: CDR1 LGHNT, CDR2 FRNRAP. This CDR3 is CASGLVQGWSQPQHF. The CDR3 region has the DNA TGTGCTAGTGGTTTGGTTCAGGGTTGGAGTCAGCCCCAGCATTTT.

This clone was seen only once. The gene calls are TRBV6-5 and TRBJ2-1, with D perhaps matching TRBD1 (6 bases). V was pared by 7 bases and J by 6 bases, with 19 bases between. This CDR3 is 15 amino acids long. Germline V CDR1 and CDR2: MNHEY, SVGAGI. The CDR3 coding sequence is TGTGCCAGCACCCCCCCGGGCAGGGGCGGCAATGAGCAGTTCTTC. Translation gives CASTPPGRGGNEQFF.

CDR3 DNA: TGTGCCAGCAGTTTCCCTCATAGCAATGAGCAGTTCTTC. It is translated as CASSFPHSNEQFF. The chain recombines TRBV28 with TRBJ2-1, with D uncertain. This CDR3 comprises 13 residues. CDR1 and CDR2 from the germline V gene are MDHEN and SYDVKM. Trimming removed 3 bases at V and 6 bases at J, with 9 bases between.

V gene TRBV10-1 combines with J gene TRBJ2-7, with 13 positions matching TRBD2. This CDR3 spans 14 amino acids. Germline CDR1 and CDR2: WNHNN and SYGVQD (reference sequence). V lost 6 bases, J lost 7 bases, and 6 bases stayed unmatched. The CDR3: CASSPTSGRREQYF. The CDR3 coding sequence is TGCGCCAGCAGCCCGACTAGCGGGAGGCGGGAGCAGTACTTC.

The V and J genes are TRBV18 and TRBJ1-1, with D possibly TRBD1 on 5 matching bases. CDR3 size: 14 residues. V dropped 0 bases and J dropped 1 base, with 6 bases sitting between them. Germline values: CDR1 KGHSH, CDR2 LQKENI. This CDR3 is CASSPPQGNTEAFF. CDR3 in DNA: TGTGCCAGCTCACCACCGCAGGGGAACACTGAAGCTTTCTTT.

The chain is built from TRBV19 and TRBJ1-4, with 10 bases fitting TRBD1. J gave up 2 bases and V 6 bases, and 3 bases lay outside the gene matches. The CDR3 spans 15 residues. Germline values: CDR1 LNHDA, CDR2 SQIVND (reference sequence). In DNA form, the CDR3 reads TGTGCCAGTAGCGGGACAGGGGCCACTAATGAAAAACTGTTTTTT. Encoded protein: CASSGTGATNEKLFF.

The chain couples TRBV27 to TRBJ1-1; D remains ambiguous. The V gene's germline CDR1 is MNHEY and CDR2 SMNVEV (reference sequence). The V end was cut by 8 bases, the J end by 5 bases, with 21 bases between. The CDR3 runs 15 residues. CDR3 in DNA: TGTGCCAGCCGTACGGACGGGAAGGTTCGGACTGAAGCTTTCTTT. This sequence encodes CASRTDGKVRTEAFF.

The V gene is TRBV10-3, the J gene TRBJ2-7; 8 bases fit TRBD2. The CDR3 totals 15 residues. Per the germline V gene, CDR1 is ENHRY and CDR2 is SYGVKD. Trimming removed 2 bases from V and 1 base from J; junction bases left unmatched: 4. The CDR3 protein is CAISEGIAGSYEQYF. CDR3 sequence (DNA): TGTGCCATCAGTGAGGGGATAGCGGGATCCTACGAGCAGTACTTC.

The chain employs TRBV6-1 and TRBJ2-2; tentatively, D is TRBD1 (6 bases). Germline CDR1 MNHNS, CDR2 SASEGT. CDR3 length equals 15 residues. Trimming removed 7 bases from V and 4 bases from J, with 16 bases in between. The CDR3 DNA follows: TGTGCCAGCATCCTAGACAGGTGGGGCACCGGGGAGCTGTTTTTT. Translation: CASILDRWGTGELFF.

The table lists this clone with a count of one. The gene calls are TRBV5-1 and TRBJ1-5; possibly TRBD1 for D (5 bases). V lost 7 bases and J lost 0, with 26 bases in between. CDR1 and CDR2 (germline): SGHRS, YFSETQ. The CDR3 has 19 residues. Here the CDR3 DNA reads TGCGCCAGCCTTCCGGGGGACCCAAATGACACTTATAGCAATCAGCCCCAGCATTTT. Translated, it gives CASLPGDPNDTYSNQPQHF.

The chain has TRBV5-4 and TRBJ2-2; a weak D match, TRBD2 (5 bases). Trimming shortened V by 5 bases and J by 6 bases, and 26 bases separated the two germline ends. The CDR3 covers 18 residues. Germline values: CDR1 SGHNT, CDR2 YYREEE (reference sequence). CDR3: CASSLSPAPGGGAGELFF. CDR3 sequence (DNA): TGTGCCAGCAGTCTGTCCCCCGCGCCGGGCGGAGGTGCCGGGGAGCTGTTTTTT.